These 10 T cell receptor beta chains originate from one sample sequenced in a study of identical twins. TCRdb fed the 5' RACE reads into MiXCR, producing one record per CDR3 protein. Of around 680,000 distinct CDR3 sequences detected, around 8.3% appear once; the ten largest clones hold approximately 0.94%. These same data were also listed under a study on yellow fever vaccine responses in identical twins.

Sequences were obtained from PBMCs. All receptors derive from a woman between 18 and 30 years old in good health.

Only a few counts were recorded for this clonotype. The chain combines TRBV6-5 with TRBJ2-7; the D is unclear. V lost 0 bases and J 3 bases, leaving 9 bases between the germline ends. CDR1 is MNHEY and CDR2 is SVGAGI in the germline V gene. This CDR3 has 14 residues. Written as DNA, the CDR3 is TGTGCCAGCAGTTACTCGACGGGTCGCTACGAGCAGTACTTC. It translates to CASSYSTGRYEQYF.

The J gene is TRBJ2-7, the V gene TRBV11-3, with D perhaps given as TRBD1 or TRBD2 (5 bases each). Germline V gene lookup returns CDR1 SGHNT and CDR2 YENEEA. This CDR3 comprises 14 residues. V lost 5 bases and J lost 2, with 13 bases in between. CDR3 residues: CASSTRDRPYEQYF. In DNA, the CDR3 is TGTGCCAGCAGCACCCGGGACCGACCCTACGAGCAGTACTTC.

This clonotype was detected many times. The gene calls are TRBV20-1 and TRBJ2-7; 7 bases agree with TRBD2. CDR1 is DFQATT, CDR2 SNEGSKA, per germline (reference sequence). The CDR3 consists of 13 residues. V gave up 2 bases and J gave up 4 bases; unmatched junction bases: 5. The CDR3 sequence: CSARLAVTYEQYF. Written as DNA, the CDR3 is TGCAGTGCTAGACTAGCGGTAACATACGAGCAGTACTTC.

A few counts support this clonotype. This chain uses TRBV6-1 with TRBJ2-3; 8 bases agree with TRBD2. Germline lookup yields CDR1 MNHNS and CDR2 SASEGT. Trimming cost V 8 bases and J 3 bases; bases outside gene matches: 7. The length of the CDR3 is 14 residues. CDR3 residues: CASRRVAGTDTQYF. The CDR3 bases are TGTGCCAGCCGGCGCGTAGCGGGGACAGATACGCAGTATTTT.

This clonotype has more than one count but fewer than ten. V and J are TRBV7-9 and TRBJ1-1; no clear D. The V end lost 5 bases, the J end lost 6 bases, and 7 bases lay between the germline ends. This CDR3 is built from 11 residues. Germline values: CDR1 SEHNR, CDR2 FQNEAQ (reference sequence). CDR3 sequence (DNA): TGTGCCAGCAGCCCTGCAGCTGAAGCTTTCTTT. Translated: CASSPAAEAFF.

This clonotype was seen a few times. The genes are TRBV7-9 and TRBJ1-1, with D unresolved. V lost 5 bases, J lost 2 bases, and 12 bases lay in between. Germline lookup yields CDR1 SEHNR and CDR2 FQNEAQ (reference sequence). CDR3 length equals 14 residues. The CDR3 DNA reads as TGTGCCAGCAGCCCACGGACGGAAAACACTGAAGCTTTCTTT. Translated: CASSPRTENTEAFF.

In this sample, this clonotype turned up a few times. CDR3 in amino acids: CSVSPRASYNEQFF. CDR3 nucleotides: TGCAGCGTCTCCCCCCGGGCCTCCTACAATGAGCAGTTCTTC. The chain employs TRBV29-1 and TRBJ2-1; D unresolved. Germline CDR1 reads SQVTM; CDR2 reads ANQGSEA. Deletions cut 6 bases from V and 0 bases from J, with 12 bases between. The CDR3 covers 14 residues.

The table lists this clonotype with many counts. The chain links TRBV6-1 to TRBJ2-1, with TRBD2 matching over 7 bases. The CDR3 spans 14 residues. V trimming: 5 bases; J trimming: 10 bases; junction bases outside the gene matches: 11. The V gene's germline CDR1 is MNHNS and CDR2 SASEGT. CDR3 protein: CASSQGTIFSEQFF. The CDR3 nucleotides read TGTGCCAGCAGTCAAGGGACTATCTTTAGCGAGCAGTTCTTC.

The rearrangement joins TRBV14 to TRBJ1-6, with D uncertain. CDR1 and CDR2 (germline): SGHDN, FVKESK. There are 16 residues in the CDR3. V lost 2 bases to trimming and J lost 5 bases, with 13 bases between them. The CDR3 protein is CASSQNVHPHNSPLHF. Written as DNA, the CDR3 is TGTGCCAGCAGCCAAAATGTACACCCGCATAATTCACCCCTCCACTTT.

V usage is TRBV7-2 and J usage is TRBJ2-7; 7 bases map to TRBD2. The junction had 9 bases not matched to a gene; V was cut back by 1 base and J by 6 bases. The CDR3 consists of 15 residues. The germline CDR1 and CDR2 sequences are SGHTA and FQGNSA. This CDR3 reads CASSLGGTTPSEQYF. In DNA form, the CDR3 reads TGTGCCAGCAGCTTAGGCGGGACTACACCCTCCGAGCAGTACTTC.